Below, 30 T cell receptor beta chains from the same sample are listed, as sequenced in a study of control samples from healthy donors and cancer patients (dated by TCRdb to the early 2020s). Libraries were constructed by the immunoSEQ multiplex PCR assay. Drawn from immuneACCESS, this table holds only the in-frame rearrangements with V and J called that TCRdb kept. Clones are partly lost; checked studies trace under half to an unresolved V gene and leave the rest unexplained. Counted in this sample were 53,000 or so clones; 87% of them appeared once. Together, the top ten hold 11% to 15% of the sample. The sequencing input was PBMCs. These receptors originate from a man between 60 and 75 years old with head and neck cancer.

The chain links TRBV5-4 to TRBJ1-3; the D gene is possibly TRBD1 (5 bases). The V gene's germline CDR1 is SGHNT and CDR2 YYREEE (reference sequence). The CDR3 consists of 18 residues. Deletions cut 0 bases from V and 0 bases from J, with 16 bases between. CDR3 in amino acids: CASSLDGAAVSSGNTIYF. The CDR3, as DNA: TGTGCCAGCAGCTTGGACGGGGCCGCGGTCTCCTCTGGAAACACCATATATTTT.

This clone has only a few counts. The V gene is TRBV6-6, the J gene TRBJ2-7; possibly TRBD1 for D (6 bases). From germline, CDR1 is MNHNY and CDR2 SVGAGI (reference sequence). This CDR3 is built from 15 residues. Trimming cost V 8 bases and J 2 bases, with 19 bases left between them. CDR3 nucleotide sequence: TGTGCCAGCGCTGGGGTGGGGACATCGACCTACGAGCAGTACTTC. Translation gives CASAGVGTSTYEQYF.

V and J are TRBV4-3 and TRBJ2-1, with a possible D match to TRBD2 (6 bases). Trimming cost V 2 bases and J 10 bases, with 15 bases left between them. This CDR3 has 14 amino acids. Germline CDR1 LGHNA, CDR2 YSLEER. In nucleotides, the CDR3 is TGCGCCAGCAGCCAATCTTCCTGGGGGGTGGAGCAGTTCTTC. Protein: CASSQSSWGVEQFF.

The chain combines TRBV4-3 with TRBJ2-7, with 7 nucleotides matching TRBD1. Germline loops: CDR1 LGHNA, CDR2 YSLEER. This CDR3 is 14 amino acids long. V lost 0 bases, J lost 3 bases, and 2 bases stayed unmatched. The CDR3 nucleotides are TGCGCCAGCAGCCAAGAATACAGGGGCTACGAGCAGTACTTC. It is translated as CASSQEYRGYEQYF.

The J gene is TRBJ1-2, the V gene TRBV7-2, with TRBD1 matching over 9 bases. Trimming at V came to 4 bases and at J to 5 bases, leaving 14 bases not matched to a gene. The germline CDR1 and CDR2 sequences are SGHTA and FQGNSA. The CDR3 covers 17 residues. CDR3 sequence (DNA): TGTGCCAGCAGCTCGCCGGGACAGGGAGATATCGGGTATGGCTACACCTTC. It is translated as CASSSPGQGDIGYGYTF.

V and J are TRBV2 and TRBJ2-1, with 10 positions matching TRBD2. Germline assignment: CDR1 SNHLY and CDR2 FYNNEI. This CDR3 is 15 amino acids long. The ends lost 5 bases at V and 7 bases at J; junction bases unmatched: 8. This CDR3 is CASSLTSGFMNEQFF. The CDR3 DNA reads TGTGCCAGCAGTTTGACTAGCGGGTTCATGAATGAGCAGTTCTTC.

CDR3 sequence reads: CASSPVRENYGYTF. DNA of the CDR3: TGTGCCAGCAGCCCCGTACGGGAAAACTATGGCTACACCTTC. The V call is TRBV7-2, the J call TRBJ1-2; D unclear. Germline loops: CDR1 SGHTA, CDR2 FQGNSA. This CDR3 region has 14 residues. V shed 5 bases and J shed 2 bases, with 12 bases lying between them.

This clone turned up a few times. The chain joins TRBV20-1 to TRBJ1-6; D is perhaps TRBD1 (6 bases). Per the germline V gene, CDR1 is DFQATT and CDR2 is SNEGSKA (reference sequence). V was clipped by 3 bases and J by 5 bases, with 14 bases between them. This CDR3 spans 15 amino acids. In nucleotides, the CDR3 is TGCAGTGCTAGTGGAGAACAGGGTAATAATTCACCCCTCCACTTT. It yields the protein CSASGEQGNNSPLHF.

This clone was recorded only once. The V call is TRBV9, the J call TRBJ2-7; 11 bases line up with TRBD2. Germline CDR1 and CDR2: SGDLS and YYNGEE. This CDR3 has 15 residues. V shed 0 bases and J 7 bases; nucleotides not matched to a gene: 6. DNA of the CDR3: TGTGCCAGCAGCGTAGATCTAGCGGGGGGTCGAGAGCAGTACTTC. This translates into CASSVDLAGGREQYF.

This chain joins TRBV5-6 and TRBJ2-5, with 10 bases identical to TRBD1. Germline CDR1 is SGHDT and CDR2 is YYEEEE. The CDR3 has 16 residues. With 3 bases clipped from V and 5 bases from J, the junction kept 10 bases outside the gene matches. CDR3 amino acids: CASSSPTGGFRETQYF. The CDR3 nucleotides are TGTGCCAGCAGCTCGCCGACAGGGGGCTTTAGGGAGACCCAGTACTTC. Drawing the rest from reference TRBV5-6 and TRBJ2-5, the complete variable domain is DAGVTQSPTHLIKTRGQQVTLRCSPKSGHDTVSWYQQALGQGPQFIFQYYEEEERQRGNFPDRFSGHQFPNYSSELNVNALLLGDSALYLCASSSPTGGFRETQYFGPGTRLLVL.

This sequence joins TRBV7-2 and TRBJ2-3; D is perhaps TRBD2 (6 bases). The V end lost 6 bases, the J end lost 2 bases, and 15 bases lay between the germline ends. The length of the CDR3 is 15 residues. Looked up from germline, CDR1 is SGHTA and CDR2 is FQGNSA. CDR3 DNA sequence: TGTGCCAGCAGTCGAAGACTAGACCCCACAGATACGCAGTATTTT. Protein product: CASSRRLDPTDTQYF.

J is TRBJ1-1 and V is TRBV3-1 (or the pseudogene TRBV3-2); TRBD1 might be the D (5 bases). Trimming left V 0 bases short and J 11 bases short, with 10 bases between. This CDR3 contains 12 residues. CDR1 is LGHDT, CDR2 YNNKEL, per germline (reference sequence). This CDR3 is CASSQDIGEAFF. CDR3 nucleotides: TGTGCCAGCAGCCAAGATATAGGGGAGGCTTTCTTT.

The chain joins TRBV29-1 to TRBJ1-2, with 9 nucleotides matching TRBD1. CDR3 length: 13 amino acids. V shed 7 bases and J 13 bases; nucleotides not matched to a gene: 16. Germline loops: CDR1 SQVTM, CDR2 ANQGSEA. This chain's CDR3 is CSAAGGTGNWCTF. The CDR3 DNA is TGCAGCGCCGCTGGCGGGACAGGGAACTGGTGCACCTTC.

The chain carries TRBV4-2 and TRBJ2-3; no clear D. Germline CDR1 LGHNA, CDR2 YNFKEQ. V lost 1 base and J 0 bases, leaving 11 bases between the germline ends. This CDR3 is 16 amino acids long. The CDR3: CASSQGGFTSTDTQYF. The CDR3 DNA is TGTGCCAGCAGCCAAGGCGGTTTTACTAGCACAGATACGCAGTATTTT.

The genes are TRBV30 and TRBJ2-7; D is possibly TRBD2 (7 bases). V shed 0 bases and J shed 5 bases, with 17 bases lying between them. This CDR3 is 15 amino acids long. The V gene's germline CDR1 is GTSNPN and CDR2 SVGIG (reference sequence). The DNA for the CDR3 is TGTGCCTGGAGTGTTCCCGGGGGGCTCTTCCACGAGCAGTACTTC. Translated, it gives CAWSVPGGLFHEQYF. The full variable domain, rest sourced from reference TRBV30 and TRBJ2-7, is SQTIHQWPATLVQPVGSPLSLECTVEGTSNPNLYWYRQAAGRGLQLLFYSVGIGQISSEVPQNLSASRPQDRQFILSSKKLLLSDSGFYLCAWSVPGGLFHEQYFGPGTRLTVT.

This clone was counted between two and nine times. The chain carries TRBV18 and TRBJ2-5; perhaps TRBD2 as D (5 bases). Germline values: CDR1 KGHSH, CDR2 LQKENI. The CDR3 spans 16 residues. The ends were cut back, 0 bases at V and 3 bases at J, with 14 bases in the middle. CDR3 region: CASSPPRAGLEETQYF. CDR3 DNA sequence: TGTGCCAGCTCACCACCTAGGGCAGGACTTGAAGAGACCCAGTACTTC.

In its sample, this clone was seen a few times. This chain connects TRBV7-3 to TRBJ1-3; D might be TRBD1 (5 bases). The CDR3 has 15 amino acids. V lost 11 bases, J lost 2 bases, and 19 bases lay in between. Germline CDR1 is SGHTA and CDR2 is FQGTGA. The DNA for the CDR3 is TGTGCCGGGGCCGGAAGGGGTGCGGCTGGAAACACCATATATTTT. Translated: CAGAGRGAAGNTIYF.

This chain links TRBV24-1 with TRBJ1-2, with D perhaps matching TRBD1 (5 bases). Trimming stripped 6 bases from V and 4 bases from J, with 11 bases between. Germline V CDR1 and CDR2: KGHDR, SFDVKD. The CDR3 spans 13 residues. CDR3 sequence (DNA): TGTGCCACCAGTAGGGACGAACGCTATGGCTACACCTTC. Protein: CATSRDERYGYTF.

CDR3 in DNA: TGTGCCAGCTCACTTAGGGAGTTGGCCCATACCGGGGAGCTGTTTTTT. The encoded protein is CASSLRELAHTGELFF. The chain carries TRBV18 and TRBJ2-2; D is perhaps TRBD2 (5 bases). The V gene's germline CDR1 is KGHSH and CDR2 LQKENI. The CDR3 runs to 16 residues. Trimming took off 4 bases at V and 5 bases at J, with 17 bases between the two ends.

This sequence joins TRBV6-5 and TRBJ2-3, with 7 nucleotides matching TRBD2. This CDR3 is built from 15 residues. Germline CDR1 is MNHEY and CDR2 is SVGAGI. V lost 8 bases to trimming and J lost 0 bases; unmatched junction nucleotides: 8. The chain's CDR3 is CASASGILSTDTQYF. The CDR3 DNA sequence: TGTGCCAGCGCTAGCGGAATTCTTAGCACAGATACGCAGTATTTT.

The chain is built from TRBV11-1 and TRBJ2-7; 10 bases fit TRBD2. Trimming took 6 bases from V and 9 from J; bases not matched to a gene: 8. Looked up from germline, CDR1 is SGHAT and CDR2 is FQDESV (reference sequence). The CDR3 totals 13 residues. This CDR3 is CASSSLAGDLQYF. CDR3 sequence (DNA): TGTGCCAGCAGTTCCCTAGCGGGAGATTTGCAGTACTTC.

This clone was recorded only once. This chain connects TRBV6-6 to TRBJ2-1, with D tentatively TRBD1 (6 bases). CDR3 length: 13 amino acids. Trimming took off 0 bases at V and 12 bases at J, with 12 bases between the two ends. CDR1 and CDR2 (germline): MNHNY, SVGAGI (reference sequence). This CDR3 is CASSYSRDIRQFF. The CDR3 nucleotides are TGTGCCAGCAGTTACTCGAGGGACATTAGGCAGTTCTTC.

The chain combines TRBV28 with TRBJ2-7; TRBD2 matches 10 bases. The CDR3 runs to 15 residues. V was clipped by 6 bases and J by 0 bases; unmatched bases: 5. Per germline, CDR1 MDHEN and CDR2 SYDVKM. This chain's CDR3 is CASRGASGGSYEQYF. In nucleotides, the CDR3 is TGTGCCAGCAGGGGGGCTAGCGGGGGCTCCTACGAGCAGTACTTC. Combining the CDR3 with reference TRBV28 and TRBJ2-7 gives the whole variable domain DVKVTQSSRYLVKRTGEKVFLECVQDMDHENMFWYRQDPGLGLRLIYFSYDVKMKEKGDIPEGYSVSREKKERFSLILESASTNQTSMYLCASRGASGGSYEQYFGPGTRLTVT.

V and J are TRBV4-3 and TRBJ2-6; D tentatively fits TRBD1 or TRBD2 (5 bases each). V was pared by 0 bases and J by 0 bases, with 9 bases between. CDR3 length equals 17 residues. From germline, CDR1 is LGHNA and CDR2 YSLEER. In DNA, the CDR3 is TGCGCCAGCAGCCAAGATGGGACGGCCTCTGGGGCCAACGTCCTGACTTTC. Translated, it gives CASSQDGTASGANVLTF.

The rearrangement links TRBV4-3 to TRBJ2-2; weak D call: TRBD1 (6 bases). From germline, CDR1 is LGHNA and CDR2 YSLEER. V dropped 1 base and J dropped 4 bases, with 7 bases sitting between them. This CDR3 region has 14 residues. CDR3 nucleotides: TGCGCCAGCAGCCAAGGGACAGCCACCGGGGAGCTGTTTTTT. It yields the protein CASSQGTATGELFF.

This clone was counted a few times. The chain combines TRBV28 with TRBJ2-7; D is ambiguous. V lost 4 bases and J 4 bases, leaving 8 bases between the germline ends. Germline V gene lookup returns CDR1 MDHEN and CDR2 SYDVKM. The CDR3 covers 12 residues. The chain's CDR3 is CASSSGGYEQYF. For the CDR3, the DNA is TGTGCCAGCAGTTCGGGTGGGTACGAGCAGTACTTC. The full variable domain, its missing parts supplied by reference TRBV28 and TRBJ2-7, is DVKVTQSSRYLVKRTGEKVFLECVQDMDHENMFWYRQDPGLGLRLIYFSYDVKMKEKGDIPEGYSVSREKKERFSLILESASTNQTSMYLCASSSGGYEQYFGPGTRLTVT.

The chain joins TRBV4-1 to TRBJ1-4; D is undetermined. The CDR3 totals 15 residues. The V and J ends lost 4 bases and 8 bases respectively, with 17 bases between them. Per germline, CDR1 MGHRA and CDR2 YSYEKL. DNA for the CDR3: TGCGCCAGCAGCCCCCCTGGGTCAACTCTAGAAAAACTGTTTTTT. It specifies CASSPPGSTLEKLFF.

The CDR3 DNA reads TGCAGTGCTAGTATGCAGGGGGGCGGCTACACCTTC. Its translation is CSASMQGGGYTF. The chain is built from TRBV20-1 and TRBJ1-2; 7 nucleotides line up with TRBD1. The germline V gene has CDR1 DFQATT and CDR2 SNEGSKA (reference sequence). Trimming cost V 3 bases and J 8 bases; bases outside gene matches: 6. The CDR3 sequence is 12 residues long.

The chain carries TRBV4-3 and TRBJ1-3; D gene uncertain. The CDR3 extends over 13 amino acids. Looked up from germline, CDR1 is LGHNA and CDR2 is YSLEER. V lost 1 base and J 2 bases, leaving 3 bases between the germline ends. CDR3 coding DNA: TGCGCCAGCAGCCAAGCCGCTGGAAACACCATATATTTT. Its protein product is CASSQAAGNTIYF.

The gene calls are TRBV28 and TRBJ2-7; D may be TRBD2 (5 bases). Germline lookup yields CDR1 MDHEN and CDR2 SYDVKM. V lost 10 bases to trimming and J lost 4 bases, with 11 bases between them. The CDR3 runs 11 residues. CDR3 nucleotide sequence: TGTGCCACCCTAGCCCTGTACGAGCAGTACTTC. Residues: CATLALYEQYF.